These 26 T cell receptor beta chains were sequenced from one sample in a study of human T cells and chemical hapten exposure. Specified time point: pre-sensitization, week 0. Treatment given: therapeutic diphenylcyclopropenone sensitization with weekly scalp DPC. TCRdb re-called the RACE reads through MiXCR, storing one row per CDR3 protein. The sample has over 300,000 distinct CDR3 sequences; 5.1% are singletons. The sequencing here drew on whole blood, taken in connection with sensitization to the hapten diphenylcyclopropenone (DPC). These receptors were taken from a woman aged 45-59 years with alopecia areata. Some clones in this sample may be carry-over from other donors' samples.

At least ten counts were recorded for this clonotype. CDR3 nucleotide sequence: TGCAGTGCTAGAGATCTCCTCGTGGCAAAACTGTTTTTT. Translated: CSARDLLVAKLFF. This chain joins TRBV20-1 and TRBJ1-4; D call uncertain. The V gene lost 0 bases and the J gene lost 10 bases, with 12 bases spanning the gap. The CDR3 runs to 13 residues. From germline, CDR1 is DFQATT and CDR2 SNEGSKA (reference sequence).

This clonotype came up many times. The chain is built from TRBV20-1 and TRBJ2-2, with 10 nucleotides matching TRBD2. With V trimmed by 6 bases and J by 6 bases, 10 bases remained unmatched. Germline CDR1 is DFQATT and CDR2 is SNEGSKA (reference sequence). The CDR3 contains 15 residues. This chain's CDR3 is CSARGSGRASGELFF. In nucleotides, the CDR3 is TGCAGTGCCAGGGGCAGCGGGAGGGCCTCCGGGGAGCTGTTTTTT.

This clonotype was counted ten times or more. V and J are TRBV5-6 and TRBJ1-1, with no clear D. Germline-derived CDR1 and CDR2 are SGHDT and YYEEEE. This CDR3 spans 13 amino acids. The V end lost 0 bases, the J end lost 1 base, and 4 bases lay between the germline ends. In DNA form, the CDR3 reads TGTGCCAGCAGCTTGGTGGCGAACACTGAAGCTTTCTTT. Its protein is CASSLVANTEAFF.

The chain couples TRBV27 to TRBJ2-5; D gene ambiguous. CDR1 MNHEY and CDR2 SMNVEV come from the germline V gene (reference sequence). Trimming cost V 6 bases and J 0 bases, with 8 bases left between them. The CDR3 has 13 residues. Here the CDR3 reads CASSHTNQETQYF. The CDR3 DNA reads TGTGCCAGCAGCCACACCAACCAAGAGACCCAGTACTTC.

The chain is built from TRBV5-1 and TRBJ2-1; D is undetermined. Germline V gene sequence: CDR1 SGHRS, CDR2 YFSETQ. The CDR3 has 14 amino acids. Trimming took off 0 bases at V and 8 bases at J, with 12 bases between the two ends. The CDR3 spells CASSLGSGVDEQFF. CDR3 nucleotide sequence: TGCGCCAGCAGCTTGGGATCCGGTGTGGATGAGCAGTTCTTC.

This clonotype was seen repeatedly, ten times or more. The V gene is TRBV29-1, the J gene TRBJ2-5; 9 positions agree with TRBD2. V gave up 2 bases and J gave up 7 bases; unmatched junction bases: 20. CDR1 is SQVTM and CDR2 is ANQGSEA in the germline V gene. The CDR3 spans 18 residues. Here the CDR3 DNA reads TGCAGCGTTGAATGGGGGTCGACTAGCGGAGAGGTAATCCGGACCCAGTACTTC. Protein product: CSVEWGSTSGEVIRTQYF.

This clonotype occurred many times. The CDR3 here is CASSLSGTGGTDTQYF. Written as DNA, the CDR3 is TGCGCCAGCAGCTTGTCGGGGACAGGGGGGACAGATACGCAGTATTTT. V and J are TRBV5-1 and TRBJ2-3; 11 positions agree with TRBD1. The germline V gene has CDR1 SGHRS and CDR2 YFSETQ. The CDR3 loop spans 16 amino acids. Trimming took 1 base from V and 3 from J; bases not matched to a gene: 4.

In this sample, this clonotype turned up many times. The rearrangement uses TRBV10-3 and TRBJ2-1; the match to TRBD1 covers 12 bases. V shed 10 bases, J shed 8 bases, and the junction held 6 bases outside the gene matches. CDR3 length: 13 residues. Germline assignment: CDR1 ENHRY and CDR2 SYGVKD. CDR3 nucleotide sequence: TGTGCCACCGGGGGACAGGGGGCGCATGAGCAGTTCTTC. It codes for CATGGQGAHEQFF.

The chain couples TRBV4-1 to TRBJ1-3, with a weak D call TRBD1 (5 bases). Germline CDR1 and CDR2: MGHRA and YSYEKL. V lost 3 bases, J lost 4 bases, and 19 bases lay in between. The CDR3 spans 17 residues. The CDR3 loop reads CASSQGRGGEYGNTIYF. The CDR3 DNA is TGCGCCAGCAGCCAGGGCCGTGGAGGGGAGTACGGAAACACCATATATTTT.

The rearrangement links TRBV29-1 to TRBJ2-2; 9 bases agree with TRBD2. The trim removed 3 bases at V and 5 bases at J, leaving 7 bases unmatched. The CDR3 spans 15 residues. CDR1 and CDR2 (germline): SQVTM, ANQGSEA. CDR3 sequence: CSVDKGLAGTGELFF. CDR3 sequence (DNA): TGCAGCGTTGATAAGGGACTAGCTGGAACCGGGGAGCTGTTTTTT.

There are many counts of this clonotype. This sequence joins TRBV20-1 and TRBJ2-3; 10 bases map to TRBD2. J lost 4 bases, V lost 7 bases, and 5 bases had no gene match. Per germline, CDR1 DFQATT and CDR2 SNEGSKA (reference sequence). The CDR3 sequence is 13 residues long. CDR3 protein: CSESGRAADTQYF. The DNA for the CDR3 is TGCAGTGAGAGCGGGAGGGCCGCAGATACGCAGTATTTT.

The chain employs TRBV7-8 and TRBJ2-5; TRBD1 aligns across 9 bases. Looked up from germline, CDR1 is SGHVS and CDR2 is FQNEAQ. The CDR3 is 15 amino acids. With V trimmed by 1 base and J by 5 bases, 5 bases remained unmatched. Written as DNA, the CDR3 is TGTGCCAGCAGCTTAGGGCCGGGACAGGGTGAGACCCAGTACTTC. It is translated as CASSLGPGQGETQYF.

This clonotype was counted between two and nine times. The V call is TRBV5-1, the J call TRBJ2-3; 10 bases are shared with TRBD2. Germline values: CDR1 SGHRS, CDR2 YFSETQ. This CDR3 is built from 16 residues. Unmatched junction bases numbered 2, after V lost 1 base and J lost 0 bases. The CDR3 reads CASSLLLAGSTDTQYF. The CDR3 DNA is TGCGCCAGCAGCTTGCTACTAGCGGGGAGCACAGATACGCAGTATTTT.

This clonotype has a handful of counts. The chain carries TRBV7-9 and TRBJ1-2; 9 bases line up with TRBD1. The germline gives CDR1 SEHNR, CDR2 FQNEAQ (reference sequence). This CDR3 has 14 residues. The V gene end was trimmed by 4 bases and the J gene end by 4 bases; junction bases not matched to a gene: 4. CDR3 sequence (DNA): TGTGCCAGCAGCTCAACAGGGGGCCCCTATGGCTACACCTTC. Translation: CASSSTGGPYGYTF.

This sequence joins TRBV6-1 and TRBJ1-2; 8 bases match TRBD1. CDR3 size: 17 residues. J was trimmed by 1 base and V by 0 bases; bases with no gene match: 7. Germline V gene data show CDR1 as MNHNS and CDR2 as SASEGT. The DNA for the CDR3 is TGTGCCAGCAGTGAAGCGGCAGGGGGCGGTGGTAACTATGGCTACACCTTC. Translating it yields CASSEAAGGGGNYGYTF.

J is TRBJ2-4 and V is TRBV7-9, with D hard to call. CDR1 and CDR2 (germline): SEHNR, FQNEAQ (reference sequence). Trimming pared 10 bases from V and 0 bases from J, leaving 13 bases between. CDR3 size: 14 residues. This chain's CDR3 is CATSSVKAKNIQYF. CDR3 DNA: TGTGCCACTTCTAGTGTAAAAGCCAAAAACATTCAGTACTTC.

The chain has TRBV24-1 and TRBJ2-3; TRBD1 aligns across 7 bases. Germline V lookup: CDR1 KGHDR, CDR2 SFDVKD. The CDR3 spans 16 residues. V shed 4 bases and J 0 bases; nucleotides not matched to a gene: 6. CDR3 region: CATSDDRATSTDTQYF. The CDR3 DNA follows: TGTGCCACCAGTGACGACAGGGCGACGAGCACAGATACGCAGTATTTT.

This clonotype was detected many times. The rearrangement links TRBV6-1 to TRBJ1-5; D perhaps matches TRBD1 (5 bases). Germline CDR1 and CDR2: MNHNS and SASEGT. The CDR3 length is 15 residues. The V end was cut by 4 bases, the J end by 3 bases, with 13 bases between. This chain's CDR3 is CASSAIGQLNQPQHF. As DNA, the CDR3 is TGTGCCAGCAGTGCAATTGGACAACTCAATCAGCCCCAGCATTTT.

This clonotype was observed a handful of times. This chain links TRBV28 with TRBJ2-1; TRBD2 matches at 14 bases. Germline-derived CDR1 and CDR2 are MDHEN and SYDVKM. V trimming: 6 bases; J trimming: 8 bases; junction bases outside the gene matches: 12. The CDR3 loop spans 17 amino acids. The DNA of the CDR3 is TGTGCCAGCAGCCTACATGAGGGACTAGCGGGAGCCGATGAGCAGTTCTTC. Protein product: CASSLHEGLAGADEQFF.

This clonotype was seen repeatedly, ten times or more. This sequence joins TRBV18 and TRBJ2-1; D ambiguous. Germline lookup yields CDR1 KGHSH and CDR2 LQKENI. The ends were cut back, 3 bases at V and 6 bases at J, with 12 bases in the middle. This CDR3 has 14 residues. CDR3 DNA: TGTGCCAGCTCACCCGAACCGGTCGGCAATGAGCAGTTCTTC. Amino acids: CASSPEPVGNEQFF.

The chain recombines TRBV20-1 with TRBJ2-1, with TRBD1 matching over 7 bases. This CDR3 contains 13 residues. V lost 1 base to trimming and J lost 6 bases; unmatched junction nucleotides: 3. CDR1 and CDR2 from the germline V gene are DFQATT and SNEGSKA (reference sequence). This CDR3 reads CSARGSGGNEQFF. CDR3 coding DNA: TGCAGTGCTAGAGGTTCAGGGGGCAATGAGCAGTTCTTC.

CDR3 coding DNA: TGTGCCAGCAGTTCCGGACACATGAACACTGAAGCTTTCTTT. This sequence encodes CASSSGHMNTEAFF. The chain recombines TRBV27 with TRBJ1-1, with a possible D match to TRBD1 (5 bases). CDR1 and CDR2 (germline): MNHEY, SMNVEV (reference sequence). The germline V and J ends were trimmed by 4 bases and 0 bases, with 9 bases remaining between them. CDR3 size: 14 residues.

This clonotype was observed many times. The J gene is TRBJ1-2, the V gene TRBV20-1; D gene uncertain. The V gene's germline CDR1 is DFQATT and CDR2 SNEGSKA (reference sequence). The V end lost 0 bases, the J end lost 6 bases, and 20 bases lay between the germline ends. This CDR3 has 16 residues. CDR3 in DNA: TGCAGTGCTAGAGATTTGGTCCGGGTTCGGGGAGATGGCTACACCTTC. Its protein is CSARDLVRVRGDGYTF.

The table lists this clonotype with many counts. This rearrangement joins TRBV10-3 to TRBJ2-4; TRBD1 matches 10 bases. The CDR3 sequence is 15 residues long. The junction had 3 bases not matched to a gene; V was cut back by 4 bases and J by 3 bases. CDR1 ENHRY and CDR2 SYGVKD come from the germline V gene. CDR3 in DNA: TGTGCCATCAGTGGACAGGGGGCGGTCAAAAACATTCAGTACTTC. Amino acids: CAISGQGAVKNIQYF.

There are many counts of this clonotype. The chain employs TRBV29-1 and TRBJ2-1; TRBD2 matches 7 bases. This CDR3 is 14 amino acids long. V lost 1 base, J lost 4 bases, and 4 bases stayed unmatched. CDR1 is SQVTM, CDR2 ANQGSEA, per germline. The CDR3 nucleotides are TGCAGCGTTGAAGGGCGGGGGACGTACAATGAGCAGTTCTTC. This translates into CSVEGRGTYNEQFF.

Ten or more counts support this clonotype. The CDR3 spells CAISTSGSTDTQYF. The CDR3 DNA reads TGTGCCATCAGCACTAGCGGCAGCACAGATACGCAGTATTTT. The chain couples TRBV10-3 to TRBJ2-3, with 8 bases identical to TRBD2. The germline gives CDR1 ENHRY, CDR2 SYGVKD. Trimming at V came to 6 bases and at J to 0 bases, leaving 2 bases not matched to a gene. There are 14 residues in the CDR3.